The 11 T cell receptor beta chains below all came from one sample that was sequenced in a study of blood T cell repertoires in COVID-19. Produced via immunoSEQ multiplex PCR; TCRdb's table is partial and in-frame only. The table includes some 120,000 clones, over 80% detected once. Sequenced: PBMCs or T cells enriched from blood (not recorded which). The receptors come from a man younger than 45 who had recovered from COVID-19.

The chain employs TRBV7-9 and TRBJ1-4, with 7 bases identical to TRBD1. In germline, CDR1 is SEHNR, CDR2 FQNEAQ (reference sequence). CDR3 length: 14 residues. With 5 bases clipped from V and 2 bases from J, the junction kept 2 bases outside the gene matches. For the CDR3, the DNA is TGTGCCAGCAGCCTACAGGGGACTAATGAAAAACTGTTTTTT. Amino acid sequence: CASSLQGTNEKLFF.

The V call is TRBV19, the J call TRBJ1-5; 8 nucleotides line up with TRBD1. Trimming removed 4 bases from V and 2 bases from J; junction bases left unmatched: 16. There are 19 residues in the CDR3. The germline CDR1 and CDR2 sequences are LNHDA and SQIVND (reference sequence). Here the CDR3 reads CASSTGGQATIAGNQPQHF. DNA of the CDR3: TGTGCCAGTAGTACGGGGGGACAGGCGACCATAGCGGGCAATCAGCCCCAGCATTTT.

J is TRBJ1-2 and V is TRBV7-9; unclear D gene. CDR3 length: 13 residues. Germline loops: CDR1 SEHNR, CDR2 FQNEAQ (reference sequence). Trimming stripped 4 bases from V and 0 bases from J, with 6 bases between. The CDR3 DNA follows: TGTGCCAGCAGCTACGACACTAACTATGGCTACACCTTC. This translates into CASSYDTNYGYTF.

This sequence joins TRBV2 and TRBJ2-7; 11 bases align to TRBD1. From germline, CDR1 is SNHLY and CDR2 FYNNEI. V shed 4 bases, J shed 4 bases, and the junction held 6 bases outside the gene matches. The CDR3 length is 15 residues. The chain's CDR3 is CASSAPGQGDYEQYF. The CDR3 nucleotides are TGTGCCAGCAGTGCCCCGGGACAGGGGGATTACGAGCAGTACTTC.

This chain uses TRBV4-1 with TRBJ2-5; 8 nucleotides line up with TRBD2. V shed 3 bases and J 2 bases; nucleotides not matched to a gene: 5. The CDR3 has 15 residues. Looked up from germline, CDR1 is MGHRA and CDR2 is YSYEKL. The CDR3 nucleotides are TGCGCCAGCAGCCATCTAGCGGGCACTCAAGAGACCCAGTACTTC. Translation gives CASSHLAGTQETQYF.

This clone was observed once. The chain has TRBV19 and TRBJ2-2; 12 bases fit TRBD2. Per germline, CDR1 LNHDA and CDR2 SQIVND (reference sequence). V shed 7 bases, J shed 7 bases, and the junction held 4 bases outside the gene matches. This CDR3 region has 14 residues. CDR3 sequence reads: CASIRTSGIGELFF. Written as DNA, the CDR3 is TGTGCCAGTATCCGGACTAGCGGGATCGGGGAGCTGTTTTTT.

The V gene is TRBV9, the J gene TRBJ2-7, with TRBD2 matching 8 bases. Trimming removed 3 bases from V and 5 bases from J; junction bases left unmatched: 13. The germline V gene has CDR1 SGDLS and CDR2 YYNGEE. The CDR3 consists of 16 residues. CDR3 bases: TGTGCCAGCAGCGCCCCCCCGGCGAGCGGGGGCAACGAGCAGTACGTC. Its protein product is CASSAPPASGGNEQYV.

The V and J genes are TRBV5-1 and TRBJ2-3; TRBD2 matches 12 bases. The CDR3 loop spans 17 amino acids. Germline V gene sequence: CDR1 SGHRS, CDR2 YFSETQ. After removal of 1 base from V and 2 bases from J, the junction contained 5 bases not matched to a gene. The chain's CDR3 is CASSLQGTSGSTDTQYF. CDR3 coding DNA: TGCGCCAGCAGCTTGCAAGGGACTAGCGGGTCCACAGATACGCAGTATTTT.

There are a few counts of this clone. The chain links TRBV3-1 (or the pseudogene TRBV3-2) to TRBJ1-5, with D possibly being TRBD1 (5 bases). The ends were cut back, 1 base at V and 0 bases at J, with 10 bases in the middle. The germline CDR1 and CDR2 sequences are LGHDT and YNNKEL (reference sequence). The CDR3 consists of 16 residues. CDR3 sequence reads: CASSQGGVNSNQPQHF. CDR3 sequence (DNA): TGTGCCAGCAGCCAAGGGGGGGTTAATAGCAATCAGCCCCAGCATTTT.

This chain joins TRBV9 and TRBJ1-3; 8 bases fit TRBD1. Losses at the gene ends were 1 base for V and 3 bases for J; bases not matched to a gene: 12. Germline CDR1 and CDR2: SGDLS and YYNGEE. The CDR3 has 18 amino acids. CDR3 sequence: CASSVRSSGQGGGNTIYF. CDR3 coding DNA: TGTGCCAGCAGCGTAAGGTCGTCTGGACAGGGAGGTGGAAACACCATATATTTT.

The chain employs TRBV19 and TRBJ1-1, with D possibly being TRBD1 (5 bases). The germline CDR1 and CDR2 sequences are LNHDA and SQIVND (reference sequence). The CDR3 runs to 16 residues. V gave up 5 bases and J gave up 3 bases, with 19 bases separating them. This CDR3 is CASSGDSRGWHTEAFF. In nucleotides, the CDR3 is TGTGCCAGTAGTGGCGACAGTCGGGGGTGGCACACTGAAGCTTTCTTT. Complete variable domain (other parts from reference TRBV19 and TRBJ1-1): DGGITQSPKYLFRKEGQNVTLSCEQNLNHDAMYWYRQDPGQGLRLIYYSQIVNDFQKGDIAEGYSVSREKKESFPLTVTSAQKNPTAFYLCASSGDSRGWHTEAFFGQGTRLTVV.